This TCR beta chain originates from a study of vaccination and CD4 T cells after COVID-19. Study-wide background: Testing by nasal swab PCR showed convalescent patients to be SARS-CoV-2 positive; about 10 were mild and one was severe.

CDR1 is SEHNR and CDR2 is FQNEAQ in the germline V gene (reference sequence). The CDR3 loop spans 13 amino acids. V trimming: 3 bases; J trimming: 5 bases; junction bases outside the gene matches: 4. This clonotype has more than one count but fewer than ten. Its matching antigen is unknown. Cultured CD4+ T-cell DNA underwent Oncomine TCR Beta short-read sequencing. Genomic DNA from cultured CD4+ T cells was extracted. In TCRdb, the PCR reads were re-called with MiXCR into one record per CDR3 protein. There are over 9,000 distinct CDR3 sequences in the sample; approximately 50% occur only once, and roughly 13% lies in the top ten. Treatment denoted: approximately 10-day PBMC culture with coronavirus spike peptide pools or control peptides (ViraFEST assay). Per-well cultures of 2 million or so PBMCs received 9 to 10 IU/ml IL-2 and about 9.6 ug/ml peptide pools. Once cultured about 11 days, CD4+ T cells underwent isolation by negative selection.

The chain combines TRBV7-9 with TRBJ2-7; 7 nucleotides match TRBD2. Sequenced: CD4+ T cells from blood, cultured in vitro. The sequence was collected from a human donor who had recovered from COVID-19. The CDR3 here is CASSFLTSHEQYF. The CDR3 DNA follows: TGTGCCAGCAGCTTCTTGACTAGCCACGAGCAGTACTTC.